Given below is one TCR beta chain in context. What it binds is not known. The record originates from a study of T cell responses to AZD1222 COVID-19 vaccine. TCRdb keeps only in-frame clones here, not all; method: immunoSEQ multiplex PCR. The profile shows 65,000 to 90,000 clones, 88% of them singletons. Study-level findings and limits: Reports say nearly half of spike-specific TCRs go after unmutated variant regions.

The sequence came from an adult in good health. This specimen was peripheral blood, taken on day 0 of AZD1222 vaccination.

CDR3 in DNA: TGCGCCAGCAGCTTGACTAGCGGGACTTCCTACGAGCAGTACTTC. This translates into CASSLTSGTSYEQYF. The gene calls are TRBV5-1 and TRBJ2-7; 10 bases map to TRBD2. V was clipped by 1 base and J by 1 base; unmatched bases: 2. CDR3 length: 15 amino acids. Germline CDR1 reads SGHRS; CDR2 reads YFSETQ.